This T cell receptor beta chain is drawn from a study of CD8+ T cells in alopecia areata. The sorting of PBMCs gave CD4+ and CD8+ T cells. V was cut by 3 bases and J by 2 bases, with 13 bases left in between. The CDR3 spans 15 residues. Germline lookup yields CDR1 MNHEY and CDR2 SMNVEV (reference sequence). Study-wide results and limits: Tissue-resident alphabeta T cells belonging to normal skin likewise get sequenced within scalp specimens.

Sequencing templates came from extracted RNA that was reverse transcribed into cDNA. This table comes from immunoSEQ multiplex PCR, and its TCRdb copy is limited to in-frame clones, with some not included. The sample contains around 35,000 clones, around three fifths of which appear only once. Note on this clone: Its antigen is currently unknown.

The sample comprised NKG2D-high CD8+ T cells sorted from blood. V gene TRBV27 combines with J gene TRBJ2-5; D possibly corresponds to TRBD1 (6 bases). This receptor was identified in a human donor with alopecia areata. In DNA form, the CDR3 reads TGTGCCAGCAGTTTTATGTACAGGGCGCAAGAGACCCAGTACTTC. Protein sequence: CASSFMYRAQETQYF.